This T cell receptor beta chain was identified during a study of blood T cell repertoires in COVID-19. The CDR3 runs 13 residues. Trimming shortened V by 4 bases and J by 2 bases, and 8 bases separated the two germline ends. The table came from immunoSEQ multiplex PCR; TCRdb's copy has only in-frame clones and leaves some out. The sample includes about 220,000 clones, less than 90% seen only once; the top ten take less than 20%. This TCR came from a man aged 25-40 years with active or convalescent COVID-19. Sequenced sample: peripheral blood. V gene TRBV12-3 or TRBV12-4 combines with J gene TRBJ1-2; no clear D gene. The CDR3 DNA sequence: TGTGCCAGCAGTTCTACGCTCAACTATGGCTACACCTTC. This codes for CASSSTLNYGYTF.